This T cell receptor (beta chain) comes out of a study of identical twins. Points from the study as a whole: Beta clonotypes that were abundant in cord blood contained fewer insertions, a pattern absent from memory repertoires. Twin pairs' shared out-of-frame alpha sequences were enriched in low generation probability.

This CDR3 is built from 14 residues. The ends were cut back, 4 bases at V and 5 bases at J, with 12 bases in the middle. CDR1 and CDR2 (germline): SGHRS, YFSETQ. A few counts support this clonotype. Its antigen is undetermined. All of the donors were Caucasians in good health. MiXCR was run by TCRdb on the 5' RACE reads, yielding one entry per CDR3 protein. Among roughly 690,000 distinct CDR3 sequences listed, approximately 6.1% were seen once. Sequenced material: naive T cells sorted from blood. The receptor was isolated from a man younger than 35 in good health. The chain uses TRBV5-1 and TRBJ1-4, with D perhaps matching TRBD1 (6 bases). The CDR3 coding sequence is TGCGCCAGCAGCACCGGGACACCGAATGAAAAACTGTTTTTT. Translating gives CASSTGTPNEKLFF.